This section outlines one T cell receptor beta chain sequence together with its context. Antigen: not known. V was trimmed by 4 bases and J by 8 bases, leaving 12 bases between them. The CDR3 totals 13 residues. The germline V gene encodes CDR1 MGHRA and CDR2 YSYEKL. When replicate PCRs were run on sorted subsets, they used about 200 ng DNA, about 30,000 T cell genomes. The assay was immunoSEQ multiplex PCR, and TCRdb's table has in-frame clones only and misses some. The sample includes a few hundred thousand clones, roughly 87% of them seen just once. These data come from a study of shared clonotypes between healthy human individuals. Study-wide context: Per-donor plates numbered three CD4 naive, three CD4 memory, two CD8 naive and one CD8 memory. Study-level points and caveats: Of the naive CD4 clonotypes, around 4.8% were shared across a handful of donors.

The sample taken for sequencing was memory CD8+ T cells sorted from blood. The subset: CD45RO+ cells pooled with CCR7-negative TemRA cells. This chain connects TRBV4-1 to TRBJ2-1; possibly TRBD1 for D (6 bases). This TCR came from a man younger than 30 in good health. CDR3 amino acids: CASSLAGVDEQFF. The CDR3 bases are TGCGCCAGCAGCCTTGCAGGGGTCGATGAGCAGTTCTTC.